Each of the 18 T cell receptor beta chains below was sequenced from the same sample in a study. TCRdb independently ran MiXCR on the RT-PCR reads; one entry per CDR3 protein. This sample yields around 700,000 distinct CDR3 sequences, of which 13% to 15% are seen a single time; roughly 4% belongs to the top ten. The specimen sequenced was memory CD4+ T cells from blood. The source is a female donor in good health, serving as a healthy control.

The rearrangement joins TRBV7-2 to TRBJ2-7; weak D call: TRBD2 (5 bases). Trimming shortened V by 5 bases and J by 4 bases, and 21 bases separated the two germline ends. In germline, CDR1 is SGHTA, CDR2 FQGNSA. The CDR3 runs to 16 residues. CDR3 nucleotide sequence: TGTGCCAGCAGCGAAAGTTCGGCCGGGGAACTATACGAGCAGTACTTC. Translation: CASSESSAGELYEQYF.

This clonotype was seen a few times. The chain employs TRBV9 and TRBJ2-5; D remains ambiguous. The V gene lost 4 bases and the J gene lost 5 bases, with 15 bases spanning the gap. The germline CDR1 and CDR2 sequences are SGDLS and YYNGEE. There are 14 residues in the CDR3. The CDR3 DNA is TGTGCCAGCAGCCCCCGAGGTTGGAGCGAGACCCAGTACTTC. It translates to CASSPRGWSETQYF.

This clonotype has more than one count but fewer than ten. V and J are TRBV30 and TRBJ2-1, with TRBD2 matching 7 bases. This CDR3 is built from 15 residues. Germline V gene sequence: CDR1 GTSNPN, CDR2 SVGIG (reference sequence). Trimming cost V 2 bases and J 0 bases; bases outside gene matches: 4. DNA for the CDR3: TGTGCCTGGAGTCCGGGACTATACTCCTACAATGAGCAGTTCTTC. Encoded protein: CAWSPGLYSYNEQFF.

This chain connects TRBV7-2 to TRBJ2-1, with D maybe TRBD1 (5 bases). The germline V and J ends were trimmed by 3 bases and 11 bases, with 11 bases remaining between them. Germline V gene lookup returns CDR1 SGHTA and CDR2 FQGNSA. The CDR3 is 12 residues long. Here the CDR3 DNA reads TGTGCCAGCAGCTTTTGGGGCACGAAGCAGTTCTTC. Protein sequence: CASSFWGTKQFF.

This clonotype was seen a few times. The V gene is TRBV12-3 or TRBV12-4, the J gene TRBJ2-7, with TRBD1 matching over 8 bases. V lost 6 bases to trimming and J lost 2 bases; unmatched junction nucleotides: 9. This CDR3 region has 15 residues. The CDR3 loop is CASRQGQGRAYEQYF. CDR3 coding DNA: TGTGCCAGCAGGCAAGGACAGGGCAGGGCCTACGAGCAGTACTTC.

This clonotype occurred a few times. This rearrangement joins TRBV28 to TRBJ2-5; D is possibly TRBD1 (5 bases). There are 14 residues in the CDR3. The germline V gene encodes CDR1 MDHEN and CDR2 SYDVKM. V dropped 3 bases and J dropped 5 bases, with 13 bases sitting between them. CDR3 DNA sequence: TGTGCCAGCAGTTTGGAGCAGGGTACCGAGACCCAGTACTTC. Translated: CASSLEQGTETQYF.

J is TRBJ1-1 and V is TRBV20-1, with TRBD1 as a possible D gene (5 bases). The germline CDR1 and CDR2 sequences are DFQATT and SNEGSKA (reference sequence). V lost 3 bases and J lost 1, with 12 bases in between. CDR3 length: 14 residues. In DNA, the CDR3 is TGCAGTGCTAGGTTCTGGGACGGGAACACTGAAGCTTTCTTT. Amino acids: CSARFWDGNTEAFF.

This clonotype was found many times. The gene calls are TRBV6-2 or TRBV6-3 and TRBJ2-1, with 7 bases matching TRBD2. Germline V CDR1 and CDR2: MNHEY, SVGEGT. The trim removed 5 bases at V and 10 bases at J, leaving 11 bases unmatched. CDR3 size: 14 residues. For the CDR3, the DNA is TGTGCCAGCAGTCCGGGGGGAAAGTCAAGGGAGCAGTTCTTC. As protein: CASSPGGKSREQFF.

The chain has TRBV7-6 and TRBJ2-2; 9 nucleotides line up with TRBD2. There are 15 residues in the CDR3. The V and J ends lost 6 bases and 6 bases, in that order; junction bases with no gene match: 8. Germline V CDR1 and CDR2: SGHVS, FNYEAQ. The CDR3 reads CASSSFSSGAGELFF. Here the CDR3 DNA reads TGTGCCAGCAGTTCATTTTCTAGCGGGGCCGGGGAGCTGTTTTTT.

This clonotype was observed a few times. The chain uses TRBV20-1 and TRBJ2-1; D call uncertain. Trimming took 3 bases from V and 0 from J, leaving 12 bases between them. This CDR3 has 15 amino acids. Germline V gives CDR1 DFQATT, CDR2 SNEGSKA (reference sequence). Here the CDR3 DNA reads TGCAGTGCTAGGGAAGACTTGAGCTCCTACAATGAGCAGTTCTTC. Its translation is CSAREDLSSYNEQFF.

The chain has TRBV11-2 and TRBJ1-3; no firm D call. Germline values: CDR1 SGHAT, CDR2 FQNNGV. V was shortened by 7 bases and J by 0 bases, with 7 bases between the two germline ends. This CDR3 contains 13 residues. DNA for the CDR3: TGTGCCAGCACCCAAGTCTCTGGAAACACCATATATTTT. Protein sequence: CASTQVSGNTIYF.

There are a few counts of this clonotype. This rearrangement joins TRBV4-3 to TRBJ1-3; D is unclear. The CDR3 totals 14 residues. The germline gives CDR1 LGHNA, CDR2 YSLEER. V lost 0 bases and J 1 base, leaving 4 bases between the germline ends. The CDR3 spells CASSQERSGNTIYF. In DNA form, the CDR3 reads TGCGCCAGCAGCCAAGAGAGGTCTGGAAACACCATATATTTT.

This clonotype was observed a handful of times. The CDR3 spells CASSPTSGSFGTGELFF. The CDR3 DNA reads as TGCGCCAGCAGCCCTACTAGCGGGAGTTTTGGAACCGGGGAGCTGTTTTTT. The J gene is TRBJ2-2, the V gene TRBV5-1; 11 positions match TRBD2. From germline, CDR1 is SGHRS and CDR2 YFSETQ. CDR3 length: 17 amino acids. Trimming removed 4 bases from V and 5 bases from J; junction bases left unmatched: 10.

V usage is TRBV18 and J usage is TRBJ1-5; possible D gene TRBD1, 5 bases. This CDR3 has 13 residues. Trimming removed 3 bases from V and 8 bases from J, with 11 bases in between. CDR1 and CDR2 from the germline V gene are KGHSH and LQKENI. The CDR3 spells CASSPGRDEPQHF. Written as DNA, the CDR3 is TGTGCCAGCTCACCGGGGAGGGACGAGCCCCAGCATTTT.

A few counts support this clonotype. The DNA for the CDR3 is TGCAGTGCTAGGAGGGTCAGGGGGTCGGAGCAGCCCCAGCATTTT. It encodes CSARRVRGSEQPQHF. The chain links TRBV20-1 to TRBJ1-5, with 7 bases lining up with TRBD1. The V and J ends lost 3 bases and 7 bases, in that order; junction bases with no gene match: 12. From germline, CDR1 is DFQATT and CDR2 SNEGSKA (reference sequence). CDR3 length equals 15 residues.

Ten or more counts support this clonotype. This sequence joins TRBV6-2 or TRBV6-3 and TRBJ1-2, with a weak D call TRBD1 (6 bases). The V and J ends lost 5 bases and 8 bases respectively, with 18 bases between them. CDR1 and CDR2 from the germline V gene are MNHEY and SVGEGT. This CDR3 is built from 14 residues. In nucleotides, the CDR3 is TGTGCCAGCAGTAACACCGGTCTCCAGGGGGGCTACACCTTC. This gives the protein CASSNTGLQGGYTF.

This clonotype was observed a few times. The J gene is TRBJ1-5, the V gene TRBV6-2 or TRBV6-3, with 7 bases that match TRBD1. CDR3 length: 14 amino acids. The V gene's germline CDR1 is MNHEY and CDR2 SVGEGT. Losses at the gene ends were 5 bases for V and 7 bases for J; bases not matched to a gene: 8. The CDR3 here is CASSPTGAVQPQHF. The DNA for the CDR3 is TGTGCCAGCAGTCCAACAGGGGCAGTCCAGCCCCAGCATTTT.

Ten or more counts support this clonotype. The V gene is TRBV12-3 or TRBV12-4, the J gene TRBJ2-3; D is unresolved. The ends were cut back, 5 bases at V and 2 bases at J, with 8 bases in the middle. This CDR3 spans 13 amino acids. Here the CDR3 DNA reads TGTGCCAGCAGTACCCGACACACAGATACGCAGTATTTT. Translation: CASSTRHTDTQYF.